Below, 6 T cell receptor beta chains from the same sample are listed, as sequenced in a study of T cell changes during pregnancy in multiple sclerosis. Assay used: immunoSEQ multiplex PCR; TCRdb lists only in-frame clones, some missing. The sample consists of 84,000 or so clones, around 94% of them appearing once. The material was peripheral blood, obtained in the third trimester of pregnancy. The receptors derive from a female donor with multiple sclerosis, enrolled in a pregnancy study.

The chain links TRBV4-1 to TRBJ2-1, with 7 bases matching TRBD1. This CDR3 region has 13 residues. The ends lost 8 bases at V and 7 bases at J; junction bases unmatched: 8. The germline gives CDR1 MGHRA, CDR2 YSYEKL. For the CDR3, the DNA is TGCGCCAGCGGATTCGCCAGGGGGAATGAGCAGTTCTTC. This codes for CASGFARGNEQFF.

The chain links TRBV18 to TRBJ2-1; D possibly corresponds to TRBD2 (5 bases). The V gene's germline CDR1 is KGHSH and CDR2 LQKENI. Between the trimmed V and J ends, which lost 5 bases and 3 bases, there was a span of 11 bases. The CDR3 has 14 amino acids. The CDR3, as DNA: TGTGCCAGCTCAGCGGACGCGGGCTACAATGAGCAGTTCTTC. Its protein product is CASSADAGYNEQFF. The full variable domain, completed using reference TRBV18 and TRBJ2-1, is NAGVMQNPRHLVRRRGQEARLRCSPMKGHSHVYWYRQLPEEGLKFMVYLQKENIIDESGMPKERFSAEFPKEGPSILRIQQVVRGDSAAYFCASSADAGYNEQFFGPGTRLTVL.

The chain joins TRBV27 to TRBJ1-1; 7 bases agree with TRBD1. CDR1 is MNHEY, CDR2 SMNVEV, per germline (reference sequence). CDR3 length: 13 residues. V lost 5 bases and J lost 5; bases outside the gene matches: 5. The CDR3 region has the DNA TGTGCCAGCAGTATGACAGGGAGTACTGAAGCTTTCTTT. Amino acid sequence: CASSMTGSTEAFF.

In nucleotides, the CDR3 is TGTGCCACCAGCAGAGATGGCATGAACACTGAAGCTTTCTTT. Protein: CATSRDGMNTEAFF. V is TRBV15 and J is TRBJ1-1, with unresolved D. Germline V gene lookup returns CDR1 LNHNV and CDR2 YYDKDF (reference sequence). The V and J ends lost 0 bases and 0 bases respectively, with 5 bases between them. CDR3 length: 14 amino acids.

The CDR3 reads CASSAVSAGETQYF. In nucleotides, the CDR3 is TGTGCCAGCAGCGCCGTGTCAGCGGGAGAGACCCAGTACTTC. The chain couples TRBV9 to TRBJ2-5; TRBD2 is a possible D gene (6 bases). The V gene's germline CDR1 is SGDLS and CDR2 YYNGEE. V was cut by 3 bases and J by 4 bases, with 13 bases left in between. The CDR3 covers 14 residues.

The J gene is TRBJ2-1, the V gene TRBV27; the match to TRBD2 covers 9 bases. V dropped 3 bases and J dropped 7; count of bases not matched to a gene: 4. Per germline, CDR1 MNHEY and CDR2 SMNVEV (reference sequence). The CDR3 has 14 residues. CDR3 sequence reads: CASSLLAGLNEQFF. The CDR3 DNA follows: TGTGCCAGCAGTTTGCTAGCGGGACTAAATGAGCAGTTCTTC.